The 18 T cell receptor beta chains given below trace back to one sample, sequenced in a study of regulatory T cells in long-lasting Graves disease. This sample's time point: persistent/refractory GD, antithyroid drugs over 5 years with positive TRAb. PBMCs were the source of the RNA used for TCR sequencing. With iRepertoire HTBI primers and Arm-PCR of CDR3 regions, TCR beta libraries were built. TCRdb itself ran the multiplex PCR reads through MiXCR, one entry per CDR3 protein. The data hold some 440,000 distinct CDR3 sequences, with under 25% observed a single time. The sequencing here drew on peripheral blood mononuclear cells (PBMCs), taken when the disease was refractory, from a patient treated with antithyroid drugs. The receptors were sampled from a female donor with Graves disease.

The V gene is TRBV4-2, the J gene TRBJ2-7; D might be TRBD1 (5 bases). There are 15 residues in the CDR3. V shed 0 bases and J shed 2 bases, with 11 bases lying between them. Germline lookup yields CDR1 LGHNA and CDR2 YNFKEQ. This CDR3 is CASSQDEGVAYEQYF. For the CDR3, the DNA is TGTGCCAGCAGCCAAGATGAAGGGGTAGCCTACGAGCAGTACTTC.

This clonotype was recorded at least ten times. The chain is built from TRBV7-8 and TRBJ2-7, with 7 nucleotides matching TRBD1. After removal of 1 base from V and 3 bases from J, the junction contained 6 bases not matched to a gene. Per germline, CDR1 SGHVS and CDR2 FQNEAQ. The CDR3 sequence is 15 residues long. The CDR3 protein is CASSLEAGGNYEQYF. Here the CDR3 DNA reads TGTGCCAGCAGCTTAGAAGCAGGGGGTAACTACGAGCAGTACTTC.

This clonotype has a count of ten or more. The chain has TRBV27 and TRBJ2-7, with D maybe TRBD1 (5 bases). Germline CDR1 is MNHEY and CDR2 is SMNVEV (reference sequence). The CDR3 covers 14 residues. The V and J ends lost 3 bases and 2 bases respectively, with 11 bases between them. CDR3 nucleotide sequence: TGTGCCAGCAGTTTCCGTCAGGGCGCCTACGAGCAGTACTTC. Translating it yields CASSFRQGAYEQYF.

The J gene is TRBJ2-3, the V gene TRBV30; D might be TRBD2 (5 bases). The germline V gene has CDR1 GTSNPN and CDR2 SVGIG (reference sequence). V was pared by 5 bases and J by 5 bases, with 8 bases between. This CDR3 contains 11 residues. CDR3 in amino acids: CAWEGGDTQYF. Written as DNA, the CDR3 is TGTGCCTGGGAAGGAGGAGATACGCAGTATTTT. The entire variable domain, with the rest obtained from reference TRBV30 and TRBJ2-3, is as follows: SQTIHQWPATLVQPVGSPLSLECTVEGTSNPNLYWYRQAAGRGLQLLFYSVGIGQISSEVPQNLSASRPQDRQFILSSKKLLLSDSGFYLCAWEGGDTQYFGPGTRLTVL.

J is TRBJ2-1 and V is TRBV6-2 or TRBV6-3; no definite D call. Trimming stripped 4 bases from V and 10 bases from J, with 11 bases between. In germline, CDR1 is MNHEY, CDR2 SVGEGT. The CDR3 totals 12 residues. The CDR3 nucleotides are TGTGCCAGCAGTTCCCGATATGGCGAGCAGTTCTTC. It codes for CASSSRYGEQFF.

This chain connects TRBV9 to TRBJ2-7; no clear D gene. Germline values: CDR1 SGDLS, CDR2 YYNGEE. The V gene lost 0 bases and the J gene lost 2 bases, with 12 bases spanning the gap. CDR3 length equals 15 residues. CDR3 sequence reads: CASSVEQEPTYEQYF. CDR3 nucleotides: TGTGCCAGCAGCGTAGAGCAGGAGCCGACCTACGAGCAGTACTTC.

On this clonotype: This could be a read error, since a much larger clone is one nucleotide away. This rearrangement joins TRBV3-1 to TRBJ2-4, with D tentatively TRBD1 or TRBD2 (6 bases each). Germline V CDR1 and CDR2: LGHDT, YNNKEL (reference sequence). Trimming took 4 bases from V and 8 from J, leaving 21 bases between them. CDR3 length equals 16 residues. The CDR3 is CASSRAGTLRGDIQYF. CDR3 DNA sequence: TGTGCCAGCAGCCGTGCCGGGACTCTCAGGGGTGACATTCAGTACTTC.

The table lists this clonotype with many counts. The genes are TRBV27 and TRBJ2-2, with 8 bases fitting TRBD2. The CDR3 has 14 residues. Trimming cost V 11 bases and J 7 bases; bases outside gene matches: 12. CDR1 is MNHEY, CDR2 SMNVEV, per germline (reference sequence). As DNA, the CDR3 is TGTGCCTCCAGTAGCGGGATGGGTGTCGGGGAGCTGTTTTTT. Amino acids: CASSSGMGVGELFF.

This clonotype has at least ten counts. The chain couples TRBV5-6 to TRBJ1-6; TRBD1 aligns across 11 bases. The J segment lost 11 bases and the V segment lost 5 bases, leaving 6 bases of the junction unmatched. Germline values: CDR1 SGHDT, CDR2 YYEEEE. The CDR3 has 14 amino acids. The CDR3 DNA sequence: TGTGCCAGCAGTTCCGGGACAGGGGGAACACCCCTCCACTTT. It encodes CASSSGTGGTPLHF.

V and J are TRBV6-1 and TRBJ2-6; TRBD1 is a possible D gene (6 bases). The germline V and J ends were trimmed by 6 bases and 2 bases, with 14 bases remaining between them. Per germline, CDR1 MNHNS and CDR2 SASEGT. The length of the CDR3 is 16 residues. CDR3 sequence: CASRPRGGTGANVLTF. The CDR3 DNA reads TGTGCCAGCAGGCCCAGGGGTGGGACTGGGGCCAACGTCCTGACTTTC.

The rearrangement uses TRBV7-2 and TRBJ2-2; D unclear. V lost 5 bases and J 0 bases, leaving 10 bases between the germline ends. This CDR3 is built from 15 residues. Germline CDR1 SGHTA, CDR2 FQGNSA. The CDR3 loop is CASSRDQSNTGELFF. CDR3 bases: TGTGCCAGCAGCCGCGACCAGTCGAACACCGGGGAGCTGTTTTTT. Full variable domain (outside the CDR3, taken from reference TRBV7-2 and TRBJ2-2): GAGVSQSPSNKVTEKGKDVELRCDPISGHTALYWYRQSLGQGLEFLIYFQGNSAPDKSGLPSDRFSAERTGGSVSTLTIQRTQQEDSAVYLCASSRDQSNTGELFFGEGSRLTVL.

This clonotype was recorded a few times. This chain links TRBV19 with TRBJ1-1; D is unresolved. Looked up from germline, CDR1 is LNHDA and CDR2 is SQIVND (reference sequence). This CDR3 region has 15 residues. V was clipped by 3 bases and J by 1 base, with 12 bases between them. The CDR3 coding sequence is TGTGCCAGTAGTATCGGAAGGAACCGGAACACTGAAGCTTTCTTT. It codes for CASSIGRNRNTEAFF. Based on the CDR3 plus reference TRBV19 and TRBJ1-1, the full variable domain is DGGITQSPKYLFRKEGQNVTLSCEQNLNHDAMYWYRQDPGQGLRLIYYSQIVNDFQKGDIAEGYSVSREKKESFPLTVTSAQKNPTAFYLCASSIGRNRNTEAFFGQGTRLTVV.

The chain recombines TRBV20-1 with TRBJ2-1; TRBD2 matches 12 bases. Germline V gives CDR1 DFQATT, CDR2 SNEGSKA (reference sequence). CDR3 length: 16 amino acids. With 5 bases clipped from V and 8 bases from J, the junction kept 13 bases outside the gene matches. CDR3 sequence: CSALPLTSGRRDEQFF. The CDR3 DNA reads TGCAGTGCTTTGCCCCTAACTAGCGGGAGGCGGGATGAGCAGTTCTTC.

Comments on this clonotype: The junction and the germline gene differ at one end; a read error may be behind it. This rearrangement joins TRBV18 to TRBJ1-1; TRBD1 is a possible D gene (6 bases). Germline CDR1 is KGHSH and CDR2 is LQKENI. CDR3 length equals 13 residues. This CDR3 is CASSHRVNTEALF. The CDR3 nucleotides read TGTGCCAGCTCACACAGGGTGAACACTGAAGCTCTCTTT. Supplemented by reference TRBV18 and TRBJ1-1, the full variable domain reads NAGVMQNPRHLVRRRGQEARLRCSPMKGHSHVYWYRQLPEEGLKFMVYLQKENIIDESGMPKERFSAEFPKEGPSILRIQQVVRGDSAAYFCASSHRVNTEALFGQGTRLTVV.

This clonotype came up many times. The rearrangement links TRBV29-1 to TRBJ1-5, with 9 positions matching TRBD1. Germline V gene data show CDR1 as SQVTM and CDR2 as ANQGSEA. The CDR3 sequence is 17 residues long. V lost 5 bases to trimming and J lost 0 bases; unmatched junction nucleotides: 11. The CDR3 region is CSVTGTGTEYSNQPQHF. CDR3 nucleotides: TGCAGCGTTACCGGGACAGGGACGGAGTATAGCAATCAGCCCCAGCATTTT.

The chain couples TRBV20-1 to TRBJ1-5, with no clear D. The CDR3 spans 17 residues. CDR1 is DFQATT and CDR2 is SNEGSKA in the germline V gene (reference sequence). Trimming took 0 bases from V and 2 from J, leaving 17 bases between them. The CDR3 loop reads CSARDLRQHGGNQPQHF. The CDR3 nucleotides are TGCAGTGCTAGAGATCTCAGGCAGCATGGCGGCAATCAGCCCCAGCATTTT.

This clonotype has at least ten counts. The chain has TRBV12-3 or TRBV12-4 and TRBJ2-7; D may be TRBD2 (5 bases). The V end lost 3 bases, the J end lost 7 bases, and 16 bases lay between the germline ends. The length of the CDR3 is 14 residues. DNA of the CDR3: TGTGCCAGCAGTTTCCGAGGGCCGGGGTTAGAGCAGTACTTC. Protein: CASSFRGPGLEQYF.

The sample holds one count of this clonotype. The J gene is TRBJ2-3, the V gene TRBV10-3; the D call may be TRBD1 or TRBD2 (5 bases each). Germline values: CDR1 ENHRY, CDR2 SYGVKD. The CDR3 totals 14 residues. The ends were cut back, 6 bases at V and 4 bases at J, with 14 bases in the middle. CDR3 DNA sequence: TGTGCCATCAGGCGAGAGGGGAGTGCAGATACGCAGTATTTT. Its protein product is CAIRREGSADTQYF.